These 17 T cell receptor beta chains were all obtained from the same sample, sequenced in a study of T cell changes during pregnancy in multiple sclerosis. Using immunoSEQ multiplex PCR, the repertoire was profiled, and TCRdb retains in-frame clones only, with some absent. The sample shows 30,000 to 45,000 clones, 85% to 95% of them seen only once. The material sequenced was CD4+ T cells from peripheral blood mononuclear cells, taken in the first trimester of pregnancy. All receptors derive from a female donor with multiple sclerosis, enrolled in a pregnancy study.

The chain uses TRBV2 and TRBJ2-5, with TRBD2 matching over 10 bases. J lost 10 bases, V lost 5 bases, and 19 bases had no gene match. CDR3 length: 17 amino acids. Germline CDR1 SNHLY, CDR2 FYNNEI. The CDR3 nucleotides are TGTGCCAGCAGTTCTACTCTAGCGGGGGCCCCGGTTGGGGACCAGTACTTC. This sequence encodes CASSSTLAGAPVGDQYF. Looking up the rest from reference TRBV2 and TRBJ2-5 gives the full variable domain: EPEVTQTPSHQVTQMGQEVILRCVPISNHLYFYWYRQILGQKVEFLVSFYNNEISEKSEIFDDQFSVERPDGSNFTLKIRSTKLEDSAMYFCASSSTLAGAPVGDQYFGPGTRLLVL.

In this sample, this clone turned up once. This sequence joins TRBV7-2 and TRBJ2-3; 8 nucleotides agree with TRBD1. Germline CDR1 and CDR2: SGHTA and FQGNSA. The CDR3 sequence is 17 residues long. J gave up 1 base and V 4 bases, and 10 bases lay outside the gene matches. The CDR3 spells CASSSLLRTGRTDTQYF. As DNA, the CDR3 is TGTGCCAGCAGCTCCCTACTACGGACAGGGCGCACAGATACGCAGTATTTT.

This sequence joins TRBV20-1 and TRBJ2-7; weak D call: TRBD1 (6 bases). CDR1 and CDR2 (germline): DFQATT, SNEGSKA (reference sequence). V lost 5 bases and J lost 4, with 6 bases in between. This CDR3 contains 10 residues. The DNA of the CDR3 is TGCAGTGCTGGGACATACGAGCAGTACTTC. Translating it yields CSAGTYEQYF.

The chain is built from TRBV2 and TRBJ2-2; TRBD2 is a possible D gene (5 bases). Trimming pared 7 bases from V and 6 bases from J, leaving 12 bases between. The CDR3 length is 13 residues. Per germline, CDR1 SNHLY and CDR2 FYNNEI. This CDR3 is CASKDWGAGELFF. In DNA form, the CDR3 reads TGTGCCAGCAAGGATTGGGGAGCCGGGGAGCTGTTTTTT.

The genes are TRBV6-5 and TRBJ1-1; TRBD1 matches at 7 bases. Germline V gene sequence: CDR1 MNHEY, CDR2 SVGAGI. With V trimmed by 6 bases and J by 4 bases, 5 bases remained unmatched. The CDR3 runs to 13 residues. The CDR3 DNA reads as TGTGCCAGCAGCCAGACAGGGTTCACTGAAGCTTTCTTT. Translated: CASSQTGFTEAFF.

J is TRBJ2-6 and V is TRBV2; a weak D match, TRBD2 (5 bases). V lost 7 bases to trimming and J lost 0 bases, with 16 bases between them. The germline V gene encodes CDR1 SNHLY and CDR2 FYNNEI. CDR3 length: 17 amino acids. The CDR3 spells CASTSGLNRSGANVLTF. Written as DNA, the CDR3 is TGTGCCAGCACCAGCGGACTGAACCGCTCTGGGGCCAACGTCCTGACTTTC. The complete variable domain, with remaining parts taken from reference TRBV2 and TRBJ2-6, reads EPEVTQTPSHQVTQMGQEVILRCVPISNHLYFYWYRQILGQKVEFLVSFYNNEISEKSEIFDDQFSVERPDGSNFTLKIRSTKLEDSAMYFCASTSGLNRSGANVLTFGAGSRLTVL.

The genes are TRBV4-2 and TRBJ2-2, with 8 bases aligning to TRBD2. From germline, CDR1 is LGHNA and CDR2 YNFKEQ. This CDR3 is 18 amino acids long. Losses at the gene ends were 4 bases for V and 10 bases for J; bases not matched to a gene: 20. The CDR3 region is CASSPGEGTRLPGEELFF. The CDR3 DNA follows: TGTGCCAGCAGCCCGGGCGAAGGGACTAGGCTGCCGGGCGAGGAGCTGTTTTTT.

The chain is built from TRBV5-5 and TRBJ2-5; 9 bases match TRBD1. The CDR3 totals 14 residues. Germline CDR1 and CDR2: SGHKS and YYEKEE (reference sequence). The V gene end was trimmed by 3 bases and the J gene end by 3 bases; junction bases not matched to a gene: 3. CDR3 sequence reads: CASSSTGGEETQYF. In nucleotides, the CDR3 is TGTGCCAGCAGCTCGACAGGGGGGGAAGAGACCCAGTACTTC.

The chain combines TRBV5-4 with TRBJ2-5, with 8 nucleotides matching TRBD1. The CDR3 runs 17 residues. Germline CDR1 SGHNT, CDR2 YYREEE (reference sequence). V lost 4 bases and J lost 2; bases outside the gene matches: 13. CDR3 bases: TGTGCCAGCAGCCTCACGTTAATCGGACAGGGACAAGAGACCCAGTACTTC. Its protein product is CASSLTLIGQGQETQYF.

The chain couples TRBV5-4 to TRBJ2-2; weak D call: TRBD2 (6 bases). CDR1 and CDR2 from the germline V gene are SGHNT and YYREEE (reference sequence). V was clipped by 0 bases and J by 2 bases, with 17 bases between them. There are 18 residues in the CDR3. CDR3 protein: CASSLGGVGAVNTGELFF. The CDR3 coding sequence is TGTGCCAGCAGCTTGGGGGGGGTCGGGGCTGTAAACACCGGGGAGCTGTTTTTT.

V usage is TRBV29-1 and J usage is TRBJ1-4; a possible D gene is TRBD1 (5 bases). The V end lost 5 bases, the J end lost 8 bases, and 15 bases lay between the germline ends. The germline V gene has CDR1 SQVTM and CDR2 ANQGSEA. The CDR3 extends over 13 amino acids. CDR3 residues: CSVLGAVKEKLFF. The DNA for the CDR3 is TGCAGCGTTCTAGGGGCGGTAAAGGAAAAACTGTTTTTT.

V usage is TRBV21-1 and J usage is TRBJ2-7; no check of the table's D call, TRBD1, against the DNA was made. TRBV21-1 is shown as a pseudogene. The length of the CDR3 is 17 residues. The CDR3 DNA is TGTGCCAGCAGAAAAGGACAGGGCGTCCTCTACCCCTACGAGCAGTACTTC. It specifies CASRKGQGVLYPYEQYF.

The rearrangement uses TRBV6-4 and TRBJ2-3; 7 bases are a match to TRBD1. Germline CDR1 reads MRHNA; CDR2 reads SNTAGT. V gave up 6 bases and J gave up 7 bases; unmatched junction bases: 10. The CDR3 spans 14 residues. CDR3 nucleotides: TGTGCCAGCAGCGTTCGGGACAGTCAACATACGCAGTATTTT. Translation gives CASSVRDSQHTQYF.

The chain recombines TRBV5-4 with TRBJ2-5; 7 bases match TRBD1. The CDR3 covers 15 residues. Germline-derived CDR1 and CDR2 are SGHNT and YYREEE (reference sequence). With V trimmed by 5 bases and J by 9 bases, 16 bases remained unmatched. For the CDR3, the DNA is TGTGCCAGCAGTTCCCCCGGGACAGCTACTAGGGCCCAGTACTTC. The encoded protein is CASSSPGTATRAQYF.

The chain links TRBV28 to TRBJ2-3; 7 bases line up with TRBD1. The V and J ends lost 8 bases and 0 bases, in that order; junction bases with no gene match: 8. Germline V gene lookup returns CDR1 MDHEN and CDR2 SYDVKM. The CDR3 totals 15 residues. In DNA form, the CDR3 reads TGTGCCAGCCCCAAGGACAGGTCTAGCACAGATACGCAGTATTTT. Translated: CASPKDRSSTDTQYF.

The chain has TRBV27 and TRBJ2-7; 8 bases fit TRBD1. V lost 6 bases to trimming and J lost 0 bases; unmatched junction nucleotides: 4. The CDR3 extends over 14 amino acids. Germline CDR1 reads MNHEY; CDR2 reads SMNVEV (reference sequence). CDR3 amino acids: CASRPGQVSYEQYF. CDR3 DNA: TGTGCCAGCAGACCGGGACAGGTCTCCTACGAGCAGTACTTC.

J is TRBJ2-7 and V is TRBV19; no clear D gene. Germline CDR1 reads LNHDA; CDR2 reads SQIVND (reference sequence). CDR3 length: 14 amino acids. Trimming cost V 2 bases and J 6 bases, with 14 bases left between them. CDR3 in amino acids: CASSITFPSGEQYF. CDR3 in DNA: TGTGCCAGTAGTATAACTTTCCCATCGGGCGAGCAGTACTTC.